Listed here are 22 T cell receptor beta chains from one sample, sequenced in a study of tumor-infiltrating lymphocytes in primary liver carcinoma. Total RNA and DNA came together from 20-30 mg of bulk tissue without cell sorting. Total RNA (around 0.45 ug) served as template for TCR beta cDNA synthesis primed by a constant-region primer. A slightly modified ARM-PCR protocol with three nested multiplex PCR rounds produced these TCR beta libraries. The first two PCR rounds, around 10 cycles each, used TRBV1-TRBV30 forward primers and a C-beta reverse primer. In TCRdb, the multiplex PCR reads were re-called with MiXCR into one record per CDR3 protein. The data show approximately 110,000 distinct CDR3 sequences, approximately 80% seen once. The material sequenced was liver tumor tissue from sampling region 3. The sample's subset: tumor region T3, left-lateral pole. The receptors here all came from a man in his forties or fifties with primary liver carcinoma and hepatitis B virus infection.

This clonotype was seen only once. V and J are TRBV12-3 or TRBV12-4 and TRBJ2-1; 12 positions match TRBD2. The J segment lost 8 bases and the V segment lost 9 bases, leaving 8 bases of the junction unmatched. The CDR3 is made up of 14 amino acids. As DNA, the CDR3 is TGTGCCAGTATGACTAGCGGGAGATATGATGAGCAGTTCTTC. It yields the protein CASMTSGRYDEQFF.

This clonotype showed up just once. Possible read error: a much larger clone is one base away. This chain uses TRBV10-3 with TRBJ2-7, with D maybe TRBD2 (6 bases). The CDR3 is 14 amino acids. The ends were cut back, 10 bases at V and 9 bases at J, with 25 bases in the middle. Looked up from germline, CDR1 is ENHRY and CDR2 is SYGVKD. The DNA for the CDR3 is TGTGCCACCCGGACCTCCGGGGGAGTGTACTGGCAGTACTTC. Its protein product is CATRTSGGVYWQYF.

This clonotype appeared a single time. This is likely a read error, given that the CDR3 carries no conserved phenylalanine or tryptophan at its end. The chain uses TRBV29-1 and TRBJ1-1, with 8 bases identical to TRBD1. This CDR3 spans 15 amino acids. Germline CDR1 is SQVTM and CDR2 is ANQGSEA. Trimming cost V 7 bases and J 1 base; bases outside gene matches: 11. CDR3 nucleotide sequence: TGCAGCGAGGGACAGGAAGGGTATCAGAACACTGAAGCTTTCCTT. This translates into CSEGQEGYQNTEAFL.

On this clonotype: The conserved closing phenylalanine or tryptophan is absent in this CDR3, likely reflecting a read error. The V and J genes are TRBV5-6 and TRBJ2-1; 16 nucleotides align to TRBD2. J was trimmed by 0 bases and V by 4 bases; bases with no gene match: 13. In germline, CDR1 is SGHDT, CDR2 YYEEEE. The length of the CDR3 is 21 residues. The CDR3 sequence: CASSPGTSGRVAWSSYNEQFV. The CDR3 coding sequence is TGTGCCAGCAGCCCGGGGACTAGCGGGAGGGTCGCATGGAGCTCCTACAATGAGCAGTTCGTC.

This rearrangement joins TRBV10-2 to TRBJ2-3; D gene uncertain. Germline V CDR1 and CDR2: WSHSY, SAAADI. CDR3 length: 13 amino acids. With 9 bases removed from V and 5 bases from J, the gap between germline ends came to 15 bases. The CDR3 nucleotides are TGCGCCAGAGGGAATGCGCGCAAAGATACGCAGTATTTT. Translated, it gives CARGNARKDTQYF.

This clonotype appeared once. A much larger clone differs from this one at a single base, so this may be a read error. The chain employs TRBV15 and TRBJ1-5, with D unclear. The CDR3 loop spans 13 amino acids. Germline CDR1 and CDR2: LNHNV and YYDKDF (reference sequence). CDR3 loop: CATSWAVNQPRHF. The CDR3 DNA reads TGTGCCACCAGCTGGGCAGTTAATCAGCCCCGGCATTTT.

This clonotype was picked up a small number of times. A much larger clone differs from this one at a single base, so this may be a read error. The chain has TRBV5-5 and TRBJ1-1; possible D gene TRBD1, 5 bases. V was cut by 1 base and J by 3 bases, with 7 bases left in between. From germline, CDR1 is SGHKS and CDR2 YYEKEE (reference sequence). The CDR3 is 13 residues long. CDR3 sequence reads: CASSLIRDTEAFF. CDR3 in DNA: TGTGCCAGCAGCTTGATCAGGGACACTGAAGCTTTCTTT.

This clonotype counts as medium-sized (0.01 to 0.1%). CDR3 region: CASSEVPNYGYTF. CDR3 nucleotide sequence: TGTGCCAGCAGTGAAGTTCCAAACTATGGCTACACCTTC. The V call is TRBV6-1, the J call TRBJ1-2, with D hard to call. Trimming shortened V by 1 base and J by 2 bases, and 5 bases separated the two germline ends. The CDR3 runs 13 residues. Germline CDR1 and CDR2: MNHNS and SASEGT.

On this clonotype itself: One end of the junction does not line up with germline, which may come from a read error. CDR3 amino acids: CASSIPSARYTEALF. DNA for the CDR3: TGTGCCAGCAGTATTCCGTCGGCGCGGTACACTGAAGCTTTATTT. This sequence joins TRBV6-6 and TRBJ1-1; the D is unclear. Per the germline V gene, CDR1 is MNHNY and CDR2 is SVGAGI (reference sequence). The CDR3 has 15 residues.

This clonotype was counted ten times or more. V is TRBV24-1 and J is TRBJ2-5; a possible D gene is TRBD2 (6 bases). The V gene lost 1 base and the J gene lost 3 bases, with 11 bases spanning the gap. CDR3 length: 15 residues. The germline V gene encodes CDR1 KGHDR and CDR2 SFDVKD. CDR3 protein: CATSDFGTGKETQYF. CDR3 coding DNA: TGTGCCACCAGTGATTTCGGGACTGGAAAAGAGACCCAGTACTTC.

A remark on this clonotype: This may be a read error: a much more frequent sequence differs by one nucleotide. The V and J genes are TRBV5-1 and TRBJ2-3; no clear D. V dropped 4 bases and J dropped 3 bases, with 9 bases sitting between them. Germline assignment: CDR1 SGHRS and CDR2 YFSETQ. This CDR3 region has 13 residues. The CDR3 reads CASSLTRTDTQYF. In DNA form, the CDR3 reads TGCGCCAGCAGCCTGACGAGAACAGATACGCAGTATTTT.

In its sample, this clonotype was seen once. At one end, the junction sequence differs from germline, possibly due to a read error. The chain has TRBV29-1 and TRBJ2-2, with 10 bases identical to TRBD2. The CDR3 totals 15 residues. The germline CDR1 and CDR2 sequences are SQVTM and ANQGSEA. The CDR3 spells CCVGTSAANTGELFF. For the CDR3, the DNA is TGCTGTGTTGGGACTAGCGCGGCGAACACCGGGGAACTGTTTTTT.

In the case of this clonotype: A junction boundary mismatches the germline segment, possibly from a read error. V usage is TRBV4-1 and J usage is TRBJ2-1; D not resolved. Germline V gene data show CDR1 as MGHRA and CDR2 as YSYEKL. The CDR3 consists of 18 residues. As DNA, the CDR3 is TGCGCCAGCATCCAAGATCCCCAACGATGTCCCACCTACAATGAGAAGTTCTTC. Amino acid sequence: CASIQDPQRCPTYNEKFF.

This clonotype appeared a single time. A much larger clone differs by one base, so this may be a read error. This sequence joins TRBV7-3 and TRBJ2-5; no reliable D call. Trimming cost V 2 bases and J 4 bases, with 8 bases left between them. The germline V gene encodes CDR1 SGHTA and CDR2 FQGTGA. The CDR3 contains 13 residues. In DNA form, the CDR3 reads TGTGCCAGCAGCTTAGAACCCCGAGAGACCCAGTACTTC. Its protein is CASSLEPRETQYF.

This clonotype has just one count. The conserved closing phenylalanine or tryptophan is absent in this CDR3, likely reflecting a read error. The chain combines TRBV4-3 with TRBJ2-7; D is undetermined. CDR1 and CDR2 (germline): LGHNA, YSLEER. CDR3 length: 14 residues. DNA for the CDR3: TGCGCCAACAGCCAAGGTCAGGTCTCCTACGAGCAGTACTTA. Translated, it gives CANSQGQVSYEQYL.

In this sample, this clonotype turned up a few times. Mismatch with germline at one junction end may stem from a read error. The chain carries TRBV6-1 and TRBJ2-7, with 8 positions matching TRBD2. Germline V gives CDR1 MNHNS, CDR2 SASEGT. This CDR3 is built from 13 residues. The DNA for the CDR3 is TGTGCCAACAGTGAGAGCGGGGGCTACGAGCAGTACTTC. It encodes CANSESGGYEQYF.

With respect to this clonotype: A junction boundary mismatches the germline segment, possibly from a read error. V and J are TRBV4-1 and TRBJ1-5; no reliable D call. Germline CDR1 reads MGHRA; CDR2 reads YSYEKL. CDR3 length: 16 amino acids. The CDR3 loop reads CPSSPVERVANQPQHF. DNA for the CDR3: TGCCCCAGCAGCCCCGTTGAGAGGGTTGCCAATCAGCCCCAGCATTTT.

This clonotype was seen ten or more times. This chain links TRBV6-1 with TRBJ1-2, with no clear D. Per the germline V gene, CDR1 is MNHNS and CDR2 is SASEGT. V lost 7 bases and J 2 bases, leaving 8 bases between the germline ends. The CDR3 length is 12 residues. As DNA, the CDR3 is TGTGCCAGCACCCAGGACAACTATGGCTACACCTTC. Residues: CASTQDNYGYTF.

This clonotype was counted once. One junction end disagrees with the germline gene, perhaps due to a read error. The chain is built from TRBV5-4 and TRBJ2-7; 11 nucleotides align to TRBD2. CDR1 and CDR2 (germline): SGHNT, YYREEE (reference sequence). The CDR3 contains 16 residues. CDR3 DNA sequence: TGTGCCAGCAGTCGCCTGACTAGCGGGACCGCCTACGATCAGTACTTC. It is translated as CASSRLTSGTAYDQYF.

On this clonotype itself: A junction boundary mismatches the germline segment, possibly from a read error. J is TRBJ2-6 and V is TRBV6-1; D may be TRBD1 (6 bases). The length of the CDR3 is 14 residues. Germline V gene data show CDR1 as MNHNS and CDR2 as SASEGT. In DNA, the CDR3 is TGTGCTAGCAGTGAACAGGGAAGGACCAACGTCCTGACTTTC. It yields the protein CASSEQGRTNVLTF.

Comment on this clonotype: At one of its ends the junction is not consistent with the germline gene, which may arise from a read error. This chain links TRBV4-1 with TRBJ1-4; tentatively, D is TRBD1 (6 bases). Germline CDR1 MGHRA, CDR2 YSYEKL. This CDR3 has 15 amino acids. The CDR3 nucleotides read TGCGCCAGCGGCCACTGGGGGGCGGCTATTGAAAAACTGTTTTTT. It specifies CASGHWGAAIEKLFF.

About this clonotype: The CDR3 does not close with the conserved phenylalanine or tryptophan, likely indicating a read error. The CDR3, as DNA: TGTGCCAGCACAAACAGGGTTGAGCAGTACTTA. Translated: CASTNRVEQYL. The rearrangement uses TRBV11-2 and TRBJ2-7; D is perhaps TRBD1 (6 bases). CDR1 is SGHAT, CDR2 FQNNGV, per germline. CDR3 length: 11 amino acids. Trimming shortened V by 7 bases and J by 7 bases, and 11 bases separated the two germline ends.